Shown below are 30 T cell receptor beta chains from a single sample sequenced in a study of naive and memory T cell subsets. Study-level points and caveats: A few larger clonotypes appeared in naive repertoires, especially CD8, possibly memory cells re-expressing CD45RA.

Which antigens these TCRs recognize remains unknown. The beta constant-region primer was an equimolar mix of two oligonucleotides covering TRBC1 and TRBC2. Four rounds of PCR amplified the ligated cDNA using nested alpha and beta constant-region primers plus SP2. Each CDR3 protein gets one entry after TCRdb re-called the UMI-ligation and nested PCR reads with MiXCR. The table shows approximately 100,000 distinct CDR3 sequences, with more than 14% occurring only once. Sequenced sample: naive CD8+ T cells from blood. The receptors were gathered from a human donor in good health.

This clonotype was recorded a few times. The chain uses TRBV5-5 and TRBJ1-2, with 7 positions matching TRBD1. From germline, CDR1 is SGHKS and CDR2 YYEKEE (reference sequence). This CDR3 region has 16 residues. V shed 2 bases, J shed 4 bases, and the junction held 11 bases outside the gene matches. CDR3 region: CASSFSPGTESYGYTF. The CDR3 DNA reads TGTGCCAGCAGCTTTTCCCCCGGGACAGAATCCTATGGCTACACCTTC. Complete variable domain (other parts from reference TRBV5-5 and TRBJ1-2): DAGVTQSPTHLIKTRGQQVTLRCSPISGHKSVSWYQQVLGQGPQFIFQYYEKEERGRGNFPDRFSARQFPNYSSELNVNALLLGDSALYLCASSFSPGTESYGYTFGSGTRLTVV.

This clonotype was seen a few times. J is TRBJ2-7 and V is TRBV28, with a possible D match to TRBD2 (5 bases). Germline CDR1 MDHEN, CDR2 SYDVKM. Trimming took off 2 bases at V and 3 bases at J, with 8 bases between the two ends. The CDR3 extends over 13 amino acids. CDR3 DNA sequence: TGTGCCAGCAGTTTAGGACTTATCTACGAGCAGTACTTC. Translated: CASSLGLIYEQYF.

The DNA for the CDR3 is TGTGCCACCGCCGGACTGGTTAATGAAAAACTGTTTTTT. This translates into CATAGLVNEKLFF. The chain carries TRBV12-3 or TRBV12-4 and TRBJ1-4, with unresolved D. The CDR3 length is 13 residues. Between the trimmed V and J ends, which lost 10 bases and 4 bases, there was a span of 13 bases.

The gene calls are TRBV6-2 or TRBV6-3 and TRBJ2-3; perhaps TRBD2 as D (5 bases). CDR3 length: 13 amino acids. Trimming took off 0 bases at V and 7 bases at J, with 8 bases between the two ends. Germline V CDR1 and CDR2: MNHEY, SVGEGT. Written as DNA, the CDR3 is TGTGCCAGCAGTTACTCCGGACTCAATACGCAGTATTTT. Its translation is CASSYSGLNTQYF.

This clonotype was detected ten times or more. The rearrangement joins TRBV20-1 to TRBJ2-7; D gene uncertain. Germline CDR1 reads DFQATT; CDR2 reads SNEGSKA (reference sequence). Trimming took 6 bases from V and 7 from J, leaving 13 bases between them. There are 11 residues in the CDR3. The CDR3 nucleotides read TGCAGTGCACCAGGCGGTCGGGAGCAGTACTTC. Residues: CSAPGGREQYF.

The V and J genes are TRBV25-1 and TRBJ1-2; D unclear. Deletions cut 6 bases from V and 3 bases from J, with 8 bases between. Germline CDR1 and CDR2: MGHDK and SYGVNS. This CDR3 has 12 residues. Here the CDR3 DNA reads TGTGCCAGCAGGGACTCTTACTATGGCTACACCTTC. The encoded protein is CASRDSYYGYTF.

This clonotype was seen a handful of times. The CDR3 protein is CAIRFGGSYEQYF. The CDR3 DNA reads TGTGCCATCAGGTTTGGCGGGAGCTACGAGCAGTACTTC. This chain links TRBV10-3 with TRBJ2-7, with TRBD2 matching over 7 bases. Germline CDR1 and CDR2: ENHRY and SYGVKD. J lost 3 bases, V lost 6 bases, and 5 bases had no gene match. This CDR3 is 13 amino acids long.

The sample holds many counts of this clonotype. The rearrangement joins TRBV27 to TRBJ2-6, with a possible D match to TRBD2 (5 bases). Germline CDR1 and CDR2: MNHEY and SMNVEV (reference sequence). The CDR3 totals 16 residues. Trimming took off 0 bases at V and 6 bases at J, with 12 bases between the two ends. CDR3 sequence (DNA): TGTGCCAGCAGTTTATCGTTCGGGATAAAGGCCAACGTCCTGACTTTC. Translation: CASSLSFGIKANVLTF.

The chain couples TRBV29-1 to TRBJ1-5; possibly TRBD1 for D (5 bases). The germline V gene has CDR1 SQVTM and CDR2 ANQGSEA. CDR3 size: 12 residues. The germline V and J ends were trimmed by 6 bases and 11 bases, with 17 bases remaining between them. CDR3 sequence: CSVGEYGGAQHF. DNA for the CDR3: TGCAGCGTAGGGGAATACGGAGGGGCCCAGCATTTT.

This clonotype appeared a few times. The V and J genes are TRBV10-3 and TRBJ2-5, with D perhaps TRBD1 (5 bases). The ends were cut back, 3 bases at V and 5 bases at J, with 13 bases in the middle. Germline CDR1 ENHRY, CDR2 SYGVKD. The CDR3 has 14 residues. The CDR3: CAISEGAVMETQYF. The CDR3 DNA follows: TGTGCCATCAGTGAAGGGGCCGTAATGGAGACCCAGTACTTC.

This clonotype showed up many times. The chain employs TRBV6-6 and TRBJ2-3; tentatively, D is TRBD2 (5 bases). In germline, CDR1 is MNHNY, CDR2 SVGAGI (reference sequence). V was clipped by 7 bases and J by 0 bases, with 8 bases between them. The length of the CDR3 is 13 residues. The chain's CDR3 is CASTERSTDTQYF. The CDR3 region has the DNA TGTGCCAGCACGGAGCGGAGCACAGATACGCAGTATTTT.

In its sample, this clonotype was seen a few times. The CDR3 DNA follows: TGTGCCAGCAGCTTAGTGGGGCTAGCGGGATCCCCGGGCGGTGAGCAGTTCTTC. Translating gives CASSLVGLAGSPGGEQFF. The chain combines TRBV7-2 with TRBJ2-1; the match to TRBD2 covers 9 bases. This CDR3 has 18 amino acids. Germline CDR1 and CDR2: SGHTA and FQGNSA. J lost 9 bases, V lost 1 base, and 16 bases had no gene match.

The chain joins TRBV7-2 to TRBJ2-3; D is possibly TRBD1 or TRBD2 (6 bases each). Germline-derived CDR1 and CDR2 are SGHTA and FQGNSA. V was pared by 6 bases and J by 2 bases, with 18 bases between. This CDR3 has 16 residues. The CDR3 nucleotides are TGTGCCAGCAGTCCCCTAGGGGGGAAGCCCACAGATACGCAGTATTTT. It codes for CASSPLGGKPTDTQYF.

In this sample, this clonotype turned up a few times. V usage is TRBV29-1 and J usage is TRBJ1-5; D may be TRBD1 (6 bases). CDR3 size: 10 residues. V was trimmed by 8 bases and J by 6 bases, leaving 8 bases between them. CDR1 is SQVTM, CDR2 ANQGSEA, per germline. CDR3 DNA sequence: TGCAGCTGGGGGGCTCAGCCCCAGCATTTT. Its translation: CSWGAQPQHF.

This chain joins TRBV7-2 and TRBJ1-6; unclear D gene. Looked up from germline, CDR1 is SGHTA and CDR2 is FQGNSA. The CDR3 loop spans 14 amino acids. The V end lost 0 bases, the J end lost 5 bases, and 5 bases lay between the germline ends. In nucleotides, the CDR3 is TGTGCCAGCAGCTTAGCGGGGAATAATTCACCCCTCCACTTT. Its protein product is CASSLAGNNSPLHF.

This clonotype was seen a few times. The chain is built from TRBV5-1 and TRBJ2-3, with D possibly matching TRBD2 (5 bases). This CDR3 is 15 amino acids long. Deletions cut 0 bases from V and 2 bases from J, with 10 bases between. CDR1 and CDR2 from the germline V gene are SGHRS and YFSETQ. The CDR3 here is CASSLVMGATDTQYF. The CDR3, as DNA: TGCGCCAGCAGCTTGGTGATGGGAGCCACAGATACGCAGTATTTT.

V gene TRBV27 combines with J gene TRBJ1-4; D not certain. The CDR3 sequence is 12 residues long. Germline CDR1 is MNHEY and CDR2 is SMNVEV (reference sequence). Trimming removed 5 bases at V and 3 bases at J, with 4 bases between. The chain's CDR3 is CASSRSNEKLFF. Written as DNA, the CDR3 is TGTGCCAGCAGTAGGTCTAATGAAAAACTGTTTTTT.

The chain employs TRBV27 and TRBJ1-1, with unresolved D. CDR1 is MNHEY, CDR2 SMNVEV, per germline (reference sequence). V was clipped by 8 bases and J by 2 bases, with 9 bases between them. There are 12 residues in the CDR3. As DNA, the CDR3 is TGTGCCAGCGGGTATCCCAACACTGAAGCTTTCTTT. This translates into CASGYPNTEAFF.

This clonotype was seen a handful of times. V usage is TRBV29-1 and J usage is TRBJ1-1, with D uncertain. The V end lost 1 base, the J end lost 11 bases, and 14 bases lay between the germline ends. The germline gives CDR1 SQVTM, CDR2 ANQGSEA. The CDR3 has 12 amino acids. CDR3 DNA sequence: TGCAGCGTTGAAGGGGCGACCTTAGCGGCTTTCTTT. Its protein is CSVEGATLAAFF.

The count of this clonotype is one. The chain joins TRBV18 to TRBJ2-3; D perhaps matches TRBD1 (6 bases). CDR1 is KGHSH, CDR2 LQKENI, per germline. This CDR3 is 16 amino acids long. Trimming pared 0 bases from V and 0 bases from J, leaving 10 bases between. In DNA form, the CDR3 reads TGTGCCAGCTCACCACCGGACAGTGCTAGCACAGATACGCAGTATTTT. Protein: CASSPPDSASTDTQYF.

This clonotype was found a few times. The V and J genes are TRBV6-2 or TRBV6-3 and TRBJ2-3, with D perhaps matching TRBD2 (6 bases). Germline lookup yields CDR1 MNHEY and CDR2 SVGEGT. The CDR3 has 15 residues. Between the trimmed V and J ends, which lost 5 bases and 3 bases, there was a span of 15 bases. CDR3 sequence: CASSAFAGRTDTQYF. The CDR3 DNA reads as TGTGCCAGCAGTGCATTCGCGGGGAGGACAGATACGCAGTATTTT.

The gene calls are TRBV19 and TRBJ2-1; D remains ambiguous. Germline CDR1 is LNHDA and CDR2 is SQIVND (reference sequence). The CDR3 covers 14 residues. V was shortened by 5 bases and J by 8 bases, with 16 bases between the two germline ends. The CDR3 bases are TGTGCCAGTAGTGCACTATTGTCAACGGATGAGCAGTTCTTC. The encoded protein is CASSALLSTDEQFF.

The rearrangement uses TRBV20-1 and TRBJ2-1, with TRBD2 matching over 10 bases. V shed 5 bases and J 4 bases; nucleotides not matched to a gene: 11. Germline V gives CDR1 DFQATT, CDR2 SNEGSKA (reference sequence). The CDR3 sequence is 16 residues long. The DNA of the CDR3 is TGCAGTGCTCCGCAACTAGCGGGACTTATTTACAATGAGCAGTTCTTC. This encodes CSAPQLAGLIYNEQFF.

The genes are TRBV29-1 and TRBJ2-7, with 11 bases identical to TRBD2. Germline V gene data show CDR1 as SQVTM and CDR2 as ANQGSEA. The V gene end was trimmed by 4 bases and the J gene end by 2 bases; junction bases not matched to a gene: 4. This CDR3 spans 14 amino acids. The CDR3 nucleotides are TGCAGCGTTGCCGGGACTAGCGGAGCCTACGAGCAGTACTTC. This gives the protein CSVAGTSGAYEQYF.

V and J are TRBV4-3 and TRBJ2-7, with a weak D call TRBD1 (5 bases). V lost 0 bases to trimming and J lost 2 bases, with 14 bases between them. Germline CDR1 and CDR2: LGHNA and YSLEER. The length of the CDR3 is 16 residues. This CDR3 is CASSQEFFATAYEQYF. CDR3 in DNA: TGCGCCAGCAGCCAAGAGTTTTTTGCGACAGCCTACGAGCAGTACTTC.

V gene TRBV12-3 or TRBV12-4 combines with J gene TRBJ2-3; weak D call: TRBD2 (5 bases). The length of the CDR3 is 14 residues. V was clipped by 1 base and J by 4 bases, with 9 bases between them. The CDR3 DNA follows: TGTGCCAGCAGTTTAGGTGGGAGCGCAGATACGCAGTATTTT. Translating gives CASSLGGSADTQYF.

This clonotype was counted between two and nine times. The chain employs TRBV12-3 or TRBV12-4 and TRBJ2-3; TRBD2 agrees at 10 bases. The CDR3 runs to 18 residues. V lost 7 bases to trimming and J lost 5 bases; unmatched junction nucleotides: 18. In DNA, the CDR3 is TGTGCCAGCAATGAAGAGGGGGCTAGCGGGGGAATGGTAGATACGCAGTATTTT. Protein: CASNEEGASGGMVDTQYF.

This clonotype was detected a few times. The CDR3: CASSLGTSGRNEQFF. CDR3 in DNA: TGTGCCAGCAGCCTAGGGACTAGCGGGAGAAATGAGCAGTTCTTC. The rearrangement uses TRBV7-8 and TRBJ2-1; 14 bases fit TRBD2. With V trimmed by 5 bases and J by 7 bases, 4 bases remained unmatched. This CDR3 comprises 15 residues. The germline V gene encodes CDR1 SGHVS and CDR2 FQNEAQ. Supplemented by reference TRBV7-8 and TRBJ2-1, the full variable domain reads GAGVSQSPRYKVAKRGQDVALRCDPISGHVSLFWYQQALGQGPEFLTYFQNEAQLDKSGLPSDRFFAERPEGSVSTLKIQRTQQEDSAVYLCASSLGTSGRNEQFFGPGTRLTVL.

This clonotype came up a few times. The gene calls are TRBV30 and TRBJ1-1; the D is unclear. Germline CDR1 GTSNPN, CDR2 SVGIG (reference sequence). This CDR3 has 12 amino acids. Trimming cost V 2 bases and J 4 bases, with 8 bases left between them. CDR3 in DNA: TGTGCCTGGAGTCCCGGGTCCACTGAAGCTTTCTTT. It specifies CAWSPGSTEAFF.

The CDR3 loop is CASATDGGTTEAFF. The CDR3 DNA reads as TGTGCCAGCGCAACAGACGGGGGGACCACTGAAGCTTTCTTT. The rearrangement uses TRBV7-9 and TRBJ1-1, with D possibly TRBD1 on 5 matching bases. The germline CDR1 and CDR2 sequences are SEHNR and FQNEAQ (reference sequence). The CDR3 spans 14 residues. V gave up 8 bases and J gave up 4 bases, with 17 bases separating them.